This record looks at one TCR beta chain sequence and its context. Per the original data handling: Reference gene primer amplification gave nucleated cell count estimates. Data came from immunoSEQ multiplex PCR; TCRdb stores just in-frame clones and leaves some out. V, J and clone size are those of that table, while D and trimming were read from the DNA. The sample carries about 140,000 clones, over 75% recorded once. This sample is part of a study of blood T cell repertoires in COVID-19. Across the study: Donors of Cohort 3 who recovered were those that had two negative PCRs, clearance, or symptom resolution. Samples of COVID-19 (acute and convalescent) were obtained from the United States, Italy and Spain.

Germline V gene lookup returns CDR1 SEHNR and CDR2 FQNEAQ (reference sequence). CDR3 length: 16 residues. V was cut by 7 bases and J by 5 bases, with 20 bases left in between. Participant reports of clinical history set cohort assignment. This chain connects TRBV7-9 to TRBJ2-2; D is ambiguous. Sample: PBMCs or T cells enriched from blood (not recorded which). This clonotype originated in a man aged 50 or older in a cohort exposed to, infected with or recovered from COVID-19 (not recorded which). The CDR3 protein is CASTLRRRGMTGELFF. CDR3 DNA: TGTGCCAGCACCCTTAGGCGGCGCGGTATGACCGGGGAGCTGTTTTTT.